Listed below are T cell receptor beta chains from one sample, sequenced in a study of blood T cell repertoires in COVID-19. Libraries were prepared by immunoSEQ multiplex PCR; TCRdb keeps only in-frame clonotypes and omits some of them. The sample lists roughly 70,000 clones, around 80% occurring once. Input material: peripheral blood. The receptor set was obtained from a human donor in a cohort sampled during active COVID-19. Each CDR3 is given with its conserved first and last residue. Fields, in order: J gene, V gene, CDR3 protein.

TRBJ2-2 TRBV25-1 CASSGGQHTGELFF
TRBJ1-1 TRBV24-1 CATRTQGNTEAFF
TRBJ1-2 TRBV28 CASSILGNYGYTF
TRBJ2-7 TRBV7-2 CASSRQAGGSGEQYF
TRBJ2-7 TRBV28 CASSTSGNYEQYF
TRBJ2-3 TRBV9 CASSGGGPTSSTDTQYF
TRBJ1-6 TRBV7-9 CASSFGRGYDSPLHF
TRBJ2-7 TRBV7-9 CASSLVGSSYEQYF
TRBJ1-1 TRBV3-1/TRBV3-2 CASSQDGQSEAFF
TRBJ1-5 TRBV28 CASTTPFDSSNQPQHF
TRBJ2-7 TRBV15 CATSRAAGVSIEQYF
TRBJ2-7 TRBV7-8 CASSIDSPYEQYF
TRBJ1-5 TRBV20-1 CSASTPWDSPSNQPQHF
TRBJ1-4 TRBV28 CASSPVGSGEKLFF
TRBJ2-2 TRBV27 CASSFSSVNTGELFF
TRBJ1-2 TRBV5-1 CASSTGQGGGYTF
TRBJ1-2 TRBV9 CASSTEGGYGYTF
TRBJ1-2 TRBV18 CASSPPAVSFYGYTF
TRBJ1-5 TRBV28 CASSLSGYSNQPQHF
TRBJ1-1 TRBV19 CASSLRALSTEAFF
TRBJ2-1 TRBV28 CASSRTRGGSYNEQFF
TRBJ2-7 TRBV29-1 CSAQGQGSYEQYF
TRBJ2-7 TRBV20-1 CSASLYEQYF
TRBJ2-7 TRBV30 CAYGTGSGQYF
TRBJ2-3 TRBV29-1 CSATGVLGDTQYF
TRBJ2-1 TRBV4-3 CASSQASGRSSYNEQFF
TRBJ1-5 TRBV18 CASSSGGSQPQHF
TRBJ1-2 TRBV10-3 CAISPNLSYGYTF
TRBJ1-4 TRBV5-1 CASSSSPGNEKLFF
TRBJ1-2 TRBV30 CAWNRLPGQVLYTF
TRBJ1-1 TRBV5-1 CASSSMTSEAFF
TRBJ2-7 TRBV15 CATSRDGGYWREPYEQYF
TRBJ1-1 TRBV19 CASSIGGTTAEAFF
TRBJ2-7 TRBV14 CASSQDPGLAGGTRRNYEQYF
TRBJ1-2 TRBV6-1 CASSDPTGSYGYTF
TRBJ1-4 TRBV6-2/TRBV6-3 CASSSTGEKLFF
TRBJ2-7 TRBV10-3 CAISAGPANEQYF
TRBJ2-7 TRBV5-1 CASSLTASSGALYEQYF
TRBJ1-5 TRBV6-1 CASSDLRDTRWQPQHF
TRBJ2-7 TRBV3-1/TRBV3-2 CASSQKGQGGEQYF
TRBJ2-2 TRBV18 CASSPRTGFHGELFF
TRBJ1-3 TRBV7-8 CASSLAGARSGNTIYF
TRBJ2-5 TRBV18 CASSPGPPVTGGMKTQYF
TRBJ2-6 TRBV14 CASLGTGESSGANVLTF
TRBJ2-3 TRBV6-6 CASSSTETSTDTQYF
TRBJ1-3 TRBV5-4 CASSFAGAGAIYF
TRBJ2-1 TRBV28 CASSSPGLLSFF
TRBJ1-4 TRBV20-1 CSASGTGDEKLFF
TRBJ1-5 TRBV4-1 CASSANLQGGRNQPQHF
TRBJ2-1 TRBV5-4 CASRKTSGLTYNEQFF
TRBJ2-3 TRBV27 CASSSPLAGGSDTQYF
TRBJ1-6 TRBV5-4 CASSLRQGNSPLHF
TRBJ2-7 TRBV7-6 CASSLGSGSYEQYF
TRBJ1-5 TRBV5-1 CASSLEGGQPQHF
TRBJ2-7 TRBV3-1/TRBV3-2 CASSQGFPGEQYF
TRBJ2-7 TRBV5-1 CASSPGTSGRALEQYF